Listed below are T cell receptor beta chains from one sample, sequenced in a study of blood T cells in healthy people across ages. TCRdb independently ran MiXCR on the 5' RACE reads; one entry per CDR3 protein. The table has about 1.6 million distinct CDR3 sequences, roughly 30% seen once. Sample: blood. The receptors come from a woman aged 30 to 39 in good health. Each CDR3 is given with its conserved first and last residue. A D gene is named only where the DNA matches it firmly. Only some rows state a clone size, as once, few, many or a class for expanded clones.

>TRBV27|NA|TRBJ2-1|NA
CASSLSPVGAYNEQFF
TGTGCCAGCAGTTTATCGCCGGTAGGGGCCTACAATGAGCAGTTCTTC
>TRBV27|few|TRBJ1-2|NA
CARTSWGRYGYTF
TGTGCCAGGACCTCGTGGGGGAGATATGGCTACACCTTC
>TRBV5-1|NA|TRBJ2-7|TRBD2
CASSLGRLAGDHTPYEQYF
TGCGCCAGCAGCTTGGGACGACTAGCGGGGGACCACACCCCCTACGAGCAGTACTTC
>TRBV27|once|TRBJ1-1|NA
CASTSNVGTEAFF
TGTGCCAGCACCTCAAACGTTGGGACTGAAGCTTTCTTT
>TRBV6-5|NA|TRBJ2-1|NA
CASSYTILATGSEQFF
TGTGCCAGCAGTTATACAATTTTGGCTACCGGCTCTGAGCAGTTCTTC
>TRBV21-1|NA|TRBJ1-5|NA
CASSKGRSGRNQPQHF
TGTGCCAGCAGCAAAGGCAGGAGTGGGCGCAATCAGCCCCAGCATTTT
>TRBV27|few|TRBJ2-7|TRBD1
CASSLGTGVKNEQYF
TGTGCCAGCAGTTTAGGGACAGGCGTGAAGAACGAGCAGTACTTC
>TRBV4-2|NA|TRBJ1-6|NA
CASSQDNRNNSPLHF
TGTGCCAGCAGCCAAGATAACAGGAATAATTCACCCCTCCACTTT
>TRBV4-1|many|TRBJ2-1|TRBD2
CASSRGILAGGNEQFF
TGCGCCAGCAGCCGGGGAATACTAGCGGGAGGGAATGAGCAGTTCTTC
>TRBV28|many|TRBJ2-7|TRBD1
CASSLWGQGKYEQYF
TGTGCCAGCAGTTTATGGGGACAGGGAAAATACGAGCAGTACTTC
>TRBV3-1|few|TRBJ2-5|NA
CASSQSVPGRETQYF
TGTGCCAGCAGCCAATCGGTACCGGGAAGGGAGACCCAGTACTTC
>TRBV6-2/TRBV6-3|few|TRBJ2-3|TRBD2
CASTPGLAGYTDTQYF
TGTGCCAGCACCCCTGGTCTAGCGGGATACACAGATACGCAGTATTTT
>TRBV6-1|few|TRBJ1-2|NA
CASNYQGSGGYTF
TGTGCCAGCAACTACCAGGGGTCAGGTGGCTACACCTTC
>TRBV12-3/TRBV12-4|few|TRBJ1-2|NA
CASRTDGSYTF
TGTGCCAGCAGAACCGACGGATCCTACACCTTC
>TRBV5-1|few|TRBJ2-2|NA
CASSSLTLVLTGELFF
TGCGCCAGCAGCTCGTTGACATTGGTGCTCACCGGGGAGCTGTTTTTT
>TRBV29-1|NA|TRBJ2-5|TRBD2
CSVQAGRVGETQYF
TGCAGCGTTCAAGCGGGGAGGGTAGGAGAGACCCAGTACTTC
>TRBV6-1|few|TRBJ1-1|NA
CASSEGKGRNTEAFF
TGTGCCAGCAGTGAAGGAAAAGGGAGGAACACTGAAGCTTTCTTT
>TRBV20-1|NA|TRBJ1-2|NA
CSASVGVGYGYTF
TGCAGTGCTAGTGTCGGGGTGGGCTATGGCTACACCTTC
>TRBV21-1|NA|TRBJ2-7|NA
CASSQSQGNSYEQYF
TGTGCCAGCAGCCAATCACAGGGGAACTCCTACGAGCAGTACTTC
>TRBV18|NA|TRBJ2-7|NA
CASSPGTGMVAYEQYF
TGTGCCAGCTCACCCGGTACAGGGATGGTTGCCTACGAGCAGTACTTC
>TRBV6-1|NA|TRBJ1-2|NA
CASSGQVEGYTF
TGTGCCAGCAGTGGACAGGTCGAGGGCTACACCTTC
>TRBV24-1|NA|TRBJ2-1|TRBD2
CATSARLAGVHEQFF
TGTGCCACCAGCGCCAGACTAGCGGGTGTCCATGAGCAGTTCTTC
>TRBV2|NA|TRBJ2-7|TRBD2
CASSGLARPYVEQYF
TGTGCCAGCAGCGGACTAGCGCGTCCCTACGTCGAGCAGTACTTC